This TCR beta chain derives from a study of Graves' ophthalmopathy and Graves' hyperthyroidism. In regard to this clonotype: Its antigen is not identified. A much bigger clone sits one base away, suggesting this may be a read error.

Study-wide points: Ophthalmopathy was separated from stable hyperthyroidism by a 13-signature model with roughly 90% sensitivity and over 70% specificity.

Beta-chain TCR CDR3 regions were amplified from RNA transcripts. Second-round multiplex PCR came after a first-round RT-PCR that employed HTBI primers. In TCRdb, the multiplex PCR reads were re-called with MiXCR into one record per CDR3 protein. The data hold over a million distinct CDR3 sequences, with 35% to 45% observed a single time. The CDR3 contains 12 residues. Unmatched junction bases numbered 7, after V lost 6 bases and J lost 10 bases. The germline CDR1 and CDR2 sequences are ENHRY and SYGVKD. Other autoimmune disease, uncontrolled infection, pregnancy and lactation led to exclusion. The chain combines TRBV10-3 with TRBJ1-1, with TRBD1 identical over 8 bases. This clonotype was sampled from an adult man with Graves' hyperthyroidism. Input material: peripheral blood or thyroid tissue (not recorded which). DNA of the CDR3: TGTGCCATCAGCCCCGGACAGGGCGGAGCTTTCTTT. The encoded protein is CAISPGQGGAFF.